The next 8 T cell receptor beta chains were all read from a single sample in a study of blood T cell repertoires in COVID-19. Assay used: immunoSEQ multiplex PCR; TCRdb lists only in-frame clones, some missing. Of around 230,000 clones in the sample, 70% to 90% were seen once. Material: PBMCs or T cells enriched from blood (not recorded which). These receptors originate from a woman aged 40 to 49 with acute COVID-19.

The rearrangement uses TRBV27 and TRBJ1-5; the D gene is possibly TRBD1 (5 bases). The germline CDR1 and CDR2 sequences are MNHEY and SMNVEV (reference sequence). The CDR3 has 13 amino acids. V dropped 2 bases and J dropped 5 bases, with 7 bases sitting between them. The chain's CDR3 is CASSLDSDQPQHF. DNA of the CDR3: TGTGCCAGCAGTTTAGACAGTGATCAGCCCCAGCATTTT.

The chain links TRBV11-2 to TRBJ1-5; D unclear. The CDR3 length is 15 residues. The ends were cut back, 3 bases at V and 3 bases at J, with 12 bases in the middle. The germline V gene encodes CDR1 SGHAT and CDR2 FQNNGV. The CDR3 DNA is TGTGCCAGCAGCTTGGTAGGAGGGCCCAATCAGCCCCAGCATTTT. Its translation: CASSLVGGPNQPQHF.

The V call is TRBV4-1, the J call TRBJ1-2, with 9 nucleotides matching TRBD1. The V gene end was trimmed by 3 bases and the J gene end by 2 bases; junction bases not matched to a gene: 7. Germline loops: CDR1 MGHRA, CDR2 YSYEKL. The CDR3 has 16 amino acids. CDR3 sequence (DNA): TGCGCCAGCAGCCACGACACAACAGGGGGCAACTATGGCTACACCTTC. Encoded protein: CASSHDTTGGNYGYTF.

The chain combines TRBV7-2 with TRBJ1-1, with 8 bases matching TRBD1. The CDR3 sequence is 18 residues long. The V gene's germline CDR1 is SGHTA and CDR2 FQGNSA. J gave up 2 bases and V 6 bases, and 17 bases lay outside the gene matches. The chain's CDR3 is CASRNPTGAPYPNTEAFF. The DNA for the CDR3 is TGTGCCAGCAGGAACCCGACAGGGGCGCCTTACCCTAACACTGAAGCTTTCTTT.

V and J are TRBV27 and TRBJ1-5; possibly TRBD1 for D (6 bases). This CDR3 is built from 16 residues. Germline lookup yields CDR1 MNHEY and CDR2 SMNVEV (reference sequence). The V end was cut by 6 bases, the J end by 1 base, with 16 bases between. The CDR3 spells CASSQWGHLSNQPQHF. CDR3 nucleotide sequence: TGTGCCAGCAGCCAATGGGGACATTTAAGCAATCAGCCCCAGCATTTT.

This chain links TRBV5-4 with TRBJ2-1; D is perhaps TRBD2 (5 bases). V was trimmed by 4 bases and J by 8 bases, leaving 19 bases between them. From germline, CDR1 is SGHNT and CDR2 YYREEE (reference sequence). This CDR3 spans 15 amino acids. The CDR3 nucleotides read TGTGCCAGCAGCCGTGGACTGGGAGAGGTCGATGAGCAGTTCTTC. Encoded protein: CASSRGLGEVDEQFF.

The J gene is TRBJ1-2, the V gene TRBV27, with a tentative D call TRBD1 (6 bases). The CDR3 sequence is 13 residues long. Germline V gene sequence: CDR1 MNHEY, CDR2 SMNVEV (reference sequence). V dropped 2 bases and J dropped 4 bases, with 8 bases sitting between them. CDR3 loop: CASSLTGTYGYTF. CDR3 nucleotides: TGTGCCAGCAGTTTAACAGGGACCTATGGCTACACCTTC.

The J gene is TRBJ1-1, the V gene TRBV7-8, with a possible D match to TRBD1 (6 bases). Trimming took off 1 base at V and 0 bases at J, with 9 bases between the two ends. The CDR3 length is 15 residues. CDR1 is SGHVS and CDR2 is FQNEAQ in the germline V gene. In nucleotides, the CDR3 is TGTGCCAGCAGCTTAGAGGGGACATTGAACACTGAAGCTTTCTTT. It translates to CASSLEGTLNTEAFF.